The 14 T cell receptor beta chains given below trace back to one sample, sequenced in a study of naive and memory T cell subsets. Four PCR rounds used nested alpha and beta constant region primers plus the SP2 primer. Using its own MiXCR run on the UMI-ligation and nested PCR reads, TCRdb lists one record per CDR3 protein. The sample has approximately 21,000 distinct CDR3 sequences; approximately 6% are singletons. The sample's treatment: skin biopsy from PPD injection site in Mantoux-positive individual. A UMI-containing oligonucleotide was joined by 3' ligation to the TCR cDNA template. The source material was skin, sampled from a tuberculin skin test site. The receptors were sampled from an adult in good health.

This clonotype appeared a few times. The chain couples TRBV7-3 to TRBJ2-1; TRBD2 might be the D (5 bases). The V gene lost 5 bases and the J gene lost 4 bases, with 18 bases spanning the gap. This CDR3 has 16 amino acids. Per the germline V gene, CDR1 is SGHTA and CDR2 is FQGTGA. The CDR3 coding sequence is TGTGCCAGCAGCCCACCCTCGGCTAGCACTTACAATGAGCAGTTCTTC. This translates into CASSPPSASTYNEQFF.

This clonotype was counted only a few times. The V and J genes are TRBV3-1 and TRBJ2-1; possible D gene TRBD2, 5 bases. The germline V gene has CDR1 LGHDT and CDR2 YNNKEL (reference sequence). Trimming removed 1 base from V and 10 bases from J, with 8 bases in between. CDR3 size: 12 residues. The DNA of the CDR3 is TGTGCCAGCAGCCAAGGGTGGGAGGAGCAGTTCTTC. Amino acid sequence: CASSQGWEEQFF.

This clonotype was observed many times. The chain joins TRBV19 to TRBJ2-1; possible D gene TRBD2, 5 bases. CDR1 and CDR2 from the germline V gene are LNHDA and SQIVND (reference sequence). V lost 3 bases and J 6 bases, leaving 12 bases between the germline ends. CDR3 length: 14 residues. This CDR3 reads CASSIVDEGNEQFF. The CDR3 DNA reads TGTGCCAGTAGTATCGTTGATGAGGGCAATGAGCAGTTCTTC.

This clonotype appeared a few times. V gene TRBV6-6 combines with J gene TRBJ1-5; 11 bases agree with TRBD1. From germline, CDR1 is MNHNY and CDR2 SVGAGI (reference sequence). The junction had 7 bases not matched to a gene; V was cut back by 6 bases and J by 3 bases. The CDR3 is 16 amino acids. The CDR3 region is CASSWRTGGINQPQHF. CDR3 bases: TGTGCCAGCAGCTGGAGGACAGGGGGCATCAATCAGCCCCAGCATTTT.

This chain connects TRBV10-3 to TRBJ2-1; 9 bases map to TRBD2. Germline lookup yields CDR1 ENHRY and CDR2 SYGVKD. J gave up 7 bases and V 0 bases, and 4 bases lay outside the gene matches. The CDR3 extends over 15 amino acids. Here the CDR3 DNA reads TGTGCCATCAGTGAGTCTGGGACTAGCCCGAATGAGCAGTTCTTC. Residues: CAISESGTSPNEQFF.

The chain combines TRBV27 with TRBJ1-4; D might be TRBD1 (5 bases). Trimming shortened V by 5 bases and J by 7 bases, and 26 bases separated the two germline ends. This CDR3 has 18 amino acids. Per germline, CDR1 MNHEY and CDR2 SMNVEV (reference sequence). CDR3 residues: CASSPPGAHHSVAEKLFF. The CDR3 DNA sequence: TGTGCCAGCAGTCCCCCCGGGGCCCACCATTCTGTAGCTGAAAAACTGTTTTTT.

This chain connects TRBV6-2 or TRBV6-3 to TRBJ1-1; D remains ambiguous. Germline values: CDR1 MNHEY, CDR2 SVGEGT. Trimming left V 2 bases short and J 1 base short, with 5 bases between. CDR3 length equals 13 residues. As DNA, the CDR3 is TGTGCCAGCAGTTACCCAGGGAACACTGAAGCTTTCTTT. Protein sequence: CASSYPGNTEAFF.

The J gene is TRBJ1-4, the V gene TRBV6-1; D is ambiguous. CDR3 length: 13 amino acids. V lost 1 base, J lost 8 bases, and 8 bases lay in between. Looked up from germline, CDR1 is MNHNS and CDR2 is SASEGT. CDR3: CASSEDGGEKLFF. In nucleotides, the CDR3 is TGTGCCAGCAGTGAAGACGGAGGAGAAAAACTGTTTTTT.

This clonotype occurred many times. The rearrangement joins TRBV6-6 to TRBJ1-4; D perhaps matches TRBD1 (6 bases). V gave up 0 bases and J gave up 6 bases, with 11 bases separating them. This CDR3 spans 15 amino acids. The germline CDR1 and CDR2 sequences are MNHNY and SVGAGI (reference sequence). The CDR3 loop reads CASSYSGAGDEKLFF. DNA of the CDR3: TGTGCCAGCAGTTACTCGGGGGCTGGGGATGAAAAACTGTTTTTT.

The sample holds many counts of this clonotype. The rearrangement joins TRBV14 to TRBJ2-1, with D hard to call. V gave up 1 base and J gave up 4 bases, with 11 bases separating them. Germline CDR1 and CDR2: SGHDN and FVKESK. This CDR3 has 15 residues. The CDR3 nucleotides are TGTGCCAGCAGCCAAGGGGTCGGGCTTTACAATGAGCAGTTCTTC. As protein: CASSQGVGLYNEQFF. Variable domain in full (rest from reference TRBV14 and TRBJ2-1): EAGVTQFPSHSVIEKGQTVTLRCDPISGHDNLYWYRRVMGKEIKFLLHFVKESKQDESGMPNNRFLAERTGGTYSTLKVQPAELEDSGVYFCASSQGVGLYNEQFFGPGTRLTVL.

This clonotype has at least ten counts. This chain connects TRBV3-1 to TRBJ2-1, with 9 bases matching TRBD2. This CDR3 is 17 amino acids long. V trimming: 4 bases; J trimming: 0 bases; junction bases outside the gene matches: 7. Germline V lookup: CDR1 LGHDT, CDR2 YNNKEL (reference sequence). CDR3 nucleotide sequence: TGTGCCAGCAGCCGGAGTAGCGGGGGAAGCTCCTACAATGAGCAGTTCTTC. Protein product: CASSRSSGGSSYNEQFF.

This clonotype was seen at least ten times. The gene calls are TRBV15 and TRBJ1-4, with 7 positions matching TRBD1. The CDR3 sequence is 18 residues long. In germline, CDR1 is LNHNV, CDR2 YYDKDF (reference sequence). Unmatched junction bases numbered 19, after V lost 1 base and J lost 11 bases. The CDR3 is CATSRAPGQARGLVKLFF. DNA of the CDR3: TGTGCCACCAGCAGAGCACCTGGACAGGCCCGAGGGTTGGTGAAACTGTTTTTT.

This clonotype was recorded many times. This rearrangement joins TRBV6-2 or TRBV6-3 to TRBJ2-5; D uncertain. CDR1 and CDR2 from the germline V gene are MNHEY and SVGEGT. Between the trimmed V and J ends, which lost 5 bases and 1 base, there was a span of 14 bases. CDR3 length: 15 amino acids. CDR3: CASSRPRTSQETQYF. The CDR3 nucleotides read TGTGCCAGCAGTCGCCCCCGGACCAGCCAAGAGACCCAGTACTTC.

This clonotype was seen a few times. The V call is TRBV20-1, the J call TRBJ1-2; weak D call: TRBD1 (6 bases). The CDR3 loop spans 14 amino acids. The V and J ends lost 5 bases and 5 bases respectively, with 18 bases between them. The germline gives CDR1 DFQATT, CDR2 SNEGSKA (reference sequence). CDR3 protein: CSAPSSGVGYGYTF. The CDR3 coding sequence is TGCAGTGCTCCTTCCTCAGGGGTAGGGTATGGCTACACCTTC.